This T cell receptor (beta chain) was identified during a study of cytomegalovirus exposure and HLA in healthy donors. This PCR relied on a set of 60 Vbeta primers and 13 Jbeta primers. Clones were read by immunoSEQ multiplex PCR, and TCRdb kept only the in-frame ones, dropping some. The sample holds more than 110,000 clones, just under 85% seen once. V shed 5 bases, J shed 2 bases, and the junction held 6 bases outside the gene matches. Germline-derived CDR1 and CDR2 are MGHRA and YSYEKL. The CDR3 loop spans 15 amino acids. V usage is TRBV4-1 and J usage is TRBJ2-1; 7 nucleotides agree with TRBD2. Material for sequencing was PBMCs. The TCR comes from a man aged 40-55 years in good health and CMV-seropositive. The CDR3 loop reads CASSNREDAYNEQFF. The CDR3, as DNA: TGCGCCAGCAGCAATCGGGAGGACGCCTACAATGAGCAGTTCTTC.